This TCR beta chain was documented in a study of blood T cell repertoires in COVID-19. For the study at large: Sites in the United States, Italy and Spain provided acute and convalescent COVID-19 samples.

Only in-frame clones appear in the TCRdb table, and some are missing; sequencing was by immunoSEQ multiplex PCR. The table records 150,000 to 200,000 clones, around four fifths of them present only once. The V gene's germline CDR1 is LGHDT and CDR2 YNNKEL (reference sequence). This CDR3 spans 18 amino acids. V shed 3 bases and J shed 0 bases, with 20 bases lying between them. The study drew participants aged about 18 to 89 years from under 30 US areas. What the recovered Cohort 3 donors had was two negative PCRs, clearance, or symptom resolution. The chain is built from TRBV3-1 (or the pseudogene TRBV3-2) and TRBJ1-2, with D unclear. The sequence derives from a woman in her fifties or sixties who had recovered from COVID-19. Sequencing used PBMCs or T cells enriched from blood (not recorded which). CDR3 amino acids: CASSHSSGSTISNYGYTF. For the CDR3, the DNA is TGTGCCAGCAGCCACTCGAGTGGGTCTACTATTTCTAACTATGGCTACACCTTC.